Given below is one T cell receptor beta chain in context. The sample belongs to a study of blood T cell repertoires in COVID-19. Libraries were prepared by immunoSEQ multiplex PCR; TCRdb keeps only in-frame clonotypes and omits some of them. The top ten hold approximately 1.5% of the sample, which has hundreds of thousands of clones, around 89% seen once. The material sequenced was PBMCs or T cells enriched from blood (not recorded which). The sequence was collected from a young woman with acute COVID-19.

The CDR3 DNA reads TGTGCCAGCAGCGAGGGACTAGCGGGAGGCAATGAGCAGTTCTTC. It translates to CASSEGLAGGNEQFF. V is TRBV5-4 and J is TRBJ2-1, with TRBD2 matching over 15 bases. This CDR3 has 15 residues. The V gene end was trimmed by 4 bases and the J gene end by 6 bases; junction bases not matched to a gene: 2. CDR1 is SGHNT, CDR2 YYREEE, per germline (reference sequence).